The 19 T cell receptor beta chains listed next were all sequenced from one sample in a study of cytomegalovirus exposure and HLA in healthy donors. It was with 60 Vbeta and 13 Jbeta primers that the PCR ran. Measured with immunoSEQ multiplex PCR; TCRdb has only the in-frame clones, and not every one. The sample includes some 150,000 clones, 75% to 90% of them seen just once. The sequenced material came from PBMCs. All receptors come from a man aged 40-50 years in good health and CMV-seronegative.

This clone has a single count. The CDR3 DNA sequence: TGTGCCAGTCTAGCCAGGGGGCGGCGGTCAGAAGCTTTCTTT. This gives the protein CASLARGRRSEAFF. The chain couples TRBV19 to TRBJ1-1; 8 bases fit TRBD1. Germline V gene data show CDR1 as LNHDA and CDR2 as SQIVND (reference sequence). V shed 8 bases and J 8 bases; nucleotides not matched to a gene: 13. CDR3 length: 14 residues.

This chain connects TRBV27 to TRBJ2-1; D is unclear. The germline V and J ends were trimmed by 6 bases and 4 bases, with 10 bases remaining between them. The CDR3 is 13 residues long. Germline assignment: CDR1 MNHEY and CDR2 SMNVEV (reference sequence). The DNA for the CDR3 is TGTGCCAGCAGCCCGTTGGAGTACAATGAGCAGTTCTTC. Encoded protein: CASSPLEYNEQFF.

The chain joins TRBV14 to TRBJ2-4, with a possible D match to TRBD2 (5 bases). The V and J ends lost 4 bases and 3 bases respectively, with 16 bases between them. This CDR3 has 16 amino acids. The germline V gene has CDR1 SGHDN and CDR2 FVKESK. The CDR3 here is CASSPGPGFSKNIQYF. The DNA of the CDR3 is TGTGCCAGCAGCCCAGGTCCGGGGTTTAGCAAAAACATTCAGTACTTC.

This clone appeared a few times. The chain combines TRBV18 with TRBJ2-7; D unclear. The CDR3 is 13 amino acids. V gave up 0 bases and J gave up 0 bases, with 3 bases separating them. Germline CDR1 KGHSH, CDR2 LQKENI. CDR3 residues: CASSPPASYEQYF. Here the CDR3 DNA reads TGTGCCAGCTCACCACCGGCCTCCTACGAGCAGTACTTC.

The V call is TRBV5-4, the J call TRBJ1-1; TRBD1 aligns across 7 bases. The CDR3 has 15 amino acids. Trimming cost V 6 bases and J 1 base; bases outside gene matches: 9. From germline, CDR1 is SGHNT and CDR2 YYREEE (reference sequence). CDR3 sequence: CASKGVTGANTEAFF. In nucleotides, the CDR3 is TGTGCCAGCAAAGGCGTTACAGGGGCGAACACTGAAGCTTTCTTT. Drawing the rest from reference TRBV5-4 and TRBJ1-1, the complete variable domain is ETGVTQSPTHLIKTRGQQVTLRCSSQSGHNTVSWYQQALGQGPQFIFQYYREEENGRGNFPPRFSGLQFPNYSSELNVNALELDDSALYLCASKGVTGANTEAFFGQGTRLTVV.

This chain connects TRBV29-1 to TRBJ2-7; 8 bases are shared with TRBD2. After removal of 1 base from V and 2 bases from J, the junction contained 4 bases not matched to a gene. The CDR3 sequence is 14 residues long. Germline V gene sequence: CDR1 SQVTM, CDR2 ANQGSEA. CDR3 nucleotide sequence: TGCAGCGTTGAAGCAGCGGGAGAGACCTACGAGCAGTACTTC. It encodes CSVEAAGETYEQYF.

This chain joins TRBV4-3 and TRBJ2-1; weak D call: TRBD1 (6 bases). This CDR3 region has 15 residues. Germline CDR1 is LGHNA and CDR2 is YSLEER. Trimming shortened V by 0 bases and J by 5 bases, and 11 bases separated the two germline ends. The CDR3 loop is CASSQDRGIHNEQFF. CDR3 DNA: TGCGCCAGCAGCCAAGATAGGGGGATTCACAATGAGCAGTTCTTC.

The genes are TRBV4-3 and TRBJ2-4, with a weak D call TRBD1 (5 bases). V dropped 0 bases and J dropped 5 bases, with 8 bases sitting between them. Germline CDR1 is LGHNA and CDR2 is YSLEER. CDR3 length equals 14 residues. CDR3 sequence (DNA): TGCGCCAGCAGCCAAGATCTAGGGGAAAACATTCAGTACTTC. It encodes CASSQDLGENIQYF.

This clone was seen more than once but under ten times. The V gene is TRBV28, the J gene TRBJ1-2; tentative D call: TRBD1 (6 bases). Looked up from germline, CDR1 is MDHEN and CDR2 is SYDVKM. This CDR3 is 15 amino acids long. Trimming stripped 4 bases from V and 4 bases from J, with 16 bases between. This CDR3 is CASSSPGTPFYGYTF. CDR3 nucleotide sequence: TGTGCCAGCAGTTCCCCCGGGACACCTTTCTATGGCTACACCTTC.

The chain recombines TRBV7-2 with TRBJ1-4; 8 positions match TRBD1. The CDR3 is 18 residues long. V gave up 2 bases and J gave up 7 bases; unmatched junction bases: 15. Germline V gives CDR1 SGHTA, CDR2 FQGNSA. For the CDR3, the DNA is TGTGCCAGCAGCTTACATCGGGCAGGGGGCGGCCCTAGTGAAAAACTGTTTTTT. Its translation is CASSLHRAGGGPSEKLFF.

The rearrangement uses TRBV7-9 and TRBJ1-2; TRBD1 is a possible D gene (5 bases). The CDR3 contains 14 residues. Trimming shortened V by 1 base and J by 8 bases, and 14 bases separated the two germline ends. The germline CDR1 and CDR2 sequences are SEHNR and FQNEAQ (reference sequence). CDR3 residues: CASSLVIGGGGYTF. Written as DNA, the CDR3 is TGTGCCAGCAGCTTAGTCATCGGGGGAGGGGGCTACACCTTC.

V usage is TRBV11-2 and J usage is TRBJ2-2; TRBD2 matches at 8 bases. V lost 8 bases, J lost 4 bases, and 9 bases stayed unmatched. The V gene's germline CDR1 is SGHAT and CDR2 FQNNGV. The CDR3 covers 15 residues. This chain's CDR3 is CASRAGGAGTGELFF. DNA for the CDR3: TGTGCCAGCCGGGCGGGGGGCGCGGGCACCGGGGAGCTGTTTTTT.

This clone was recorded a few times. The chain employs TRBV11-3 and TRBJ2-7; TRBD1 is a possible D gene (6 bases). Trimming took 2 bases from V and 6 from J, leaving 11 bases between them. Looked up from germline, CDR1 is SGHNT and CDR2 is YENEEA. The CDR3 has 13 amino acids. The CDR3 spells CASSLTGTGEQYF. Written as DNA, the CDR3 is TGTGCCAGCAGCTTAACAGGGACGGGCGAGCAGTACTTC.

The gene calls are TRBV11-2 and TRBJ2-7; perhaps TRBD1 as D (6 bases). V was trimmed by 0 bases and J by 3 bases, leaving 15 bases between them. Per germline, CDR1 SGHAT and CDR2 FQNNGV. The CDR3 runs to 16 residues. As DNA, the CDR3 is TGTGCCAGCAGCTTAGATGGGGGCATAGGGCACTACGAGCAGTACTTC. Translating it yields CASSLDGGIGHYEQYF.

The chain recombines TRBV7-9 with TRBJ2-7, with TRBD2 identical over 8 bases. Germline CDR1 and CDR2: SEHNR and FQNEAQ (reference sequence). V shed 3 bases and J 2 bases; nucleotides not matched to a gene: 9. The CDR3 extends over 16 amino acids. In DNA, the CDR3 is TGTGCCAGCAGCTTTCTCAGCGGGAGTCGGACCTACGAGCAGTACTTC. It codes for CASSFLSGSRTYEQYF. Using reference TRBV7-9 and TRBJ2-7 for the parts outside the CDR3, the full variable domain is DTGVSQNPRHKITKRGQNVTFRCDPISEHNRLYWYRQTLGQGPEFLTYFQNEAQLEKSRLLSDRFSAERPKGSFSTLEIQRTEQGDSAMYLCASSFLSGSRTYEQYFGPGTRLTVT.

A single count supports this clone. This rearrangement joins TRBV5-1 to TRBJ1-1, with a possible D match to TRBD1 (5 bases). Per the germline V gene, CDR1 is SGHRS and CDR2 is YFSETQ. The CDR3 is 13 residues long. V lost 5 bases to trimming and J lost 5 bases, with 13 bases between them. CDR3 DNA: TGCGCCAGCAGTGTAGGCGGGGGAACTGAAGCTTTCTTT. This sequence encodes CASSVGGGTEAFF. Drawing the rest from reference TRBV5-1 and TRBJ1-1, the complete variable domain is KAGVTQTPRYLIKTRGQQVTLSCSPISGHRSVSWYQQTPGQGLQFLFEYFSETQRNKGNFPGRFSGRQFSNSRSEMNVSTLELGDSALYLCASSVGGGTEAFFGQGTRLTVV.

This clone was counted only a few times. CDR3 sequence reads: CASSQGDRNNEKLFF. The CDR3 nucleotides read TGCGCCAGCAGCCAAGGAGACAGGAATAATGAAAAACTGTTTTTT. The chain employs TRBV4-1 and TRBJ1-4; tentatively, D is TRBD1 (6 bases). Germline V gene lookup returns CDR1 MGHRA and CDR2 YSYEKL. Trimming stripped 1 base from V and 4 bases from J, with 10 bases between. CDR3 length: 15 amino acids.

This clone showed up just a few times. V is TRBV9 and J is TRBJ2-1, with 12 bases that match TRBD2. J lost 5 bases, V lost 3 bases, and 9 bases had no gene match. This CDR3 region has 17 residues. Germline V gene sequence: CDR1 SGDLS, CDR2 YYNGEE. This chain's CDR3 is CASSAWASGRENNEQFF. The CDR3 region has the DNA TGTGCCAGCAGCGCTTGGGCTAGCGGGAGGGAGAACAATGAGCAGTTCTTC.

The V call is TRBV6-1, the J call TRBJ1-4, with a possible D match to TRBD1 (5 bases). Germline CDR1 reads MNHNS; CDR2 reads SASEGT. The V gene lost 6 bases and the J gene lost 7 bases, with 15 bases spanning the gap. The CDR3 is 14 residues long. The CDR3 DNA reads TGTGCCAGCAGAGTTTGGGGGGACGGTGAAAAACTGTTTTTT. It translates to CASRVWGDGEKLFF.